Listed below are T cell receptor beta chains from one sample, sequenced in a study of blood T cell repertoires in COVID-19. The assay was immunoSEQ multiplex PCR, and TCRdb's table has in-frame clones only and misses some. The sample records roughly 160,000 clones, approximately 90% being singletons. Specimen: peripheral blood. These receptors all come from a man younger than 35 with acute or convalescent COVID-19. CDR3s include the opening cysteine and the closing phenylalanine or tryptophan. Fields, in order: V gene, J gene, clone size, D gene, CDR3 DNA, CDR3 protein. A D gene is named only where the DNA matches it firmly. Clone size is not always given. Where it is, it says once, few, many or a class for expanded clones.

>TRBV6-1|TRBJ1-2|once|-
TGTGCCAGCAGTGAGGGGGCAGCTATGGTTTATTATGGCTACACCTTC
CASSEGAAMVYYGYTF
>TRBV6-5|TRBJ1-1|-|-
TGTGCCAGCAGTTTTCGGCACAAGGGAGCTGAAGCTTTCTTT
CASSFRHKGAEAFF
>TRBV1|TRBJ1-4|-|-
TGCACCAGCAGCCCACCGCAGGACGACAGGTTTCTGCATACCCTTACGGGGAAACTGTTTTTT
CTSSPPQDDRFLHTLTGKLFF
>TRBV4-2|TRBJ1-6|-|-
TGTGCCAGCAGCCAAGAAGGGGTGAGGAATTCACCCCTCCACTTT
CASSQEGVRNSPLHF
>TRBV9|TRBJ1-3|few|-
TGTGCCAGCAGCGTAGGTCAGGGTTCTGGAAACACCATATATTTT
CASSVGQGSGNTIYF
>TRBV6-5|TRBJ2-3|-|TRBD1
TGTGCCAGCAGTTACTCAGGGACAGGGACTACAGATACGCAGTATTTT
CASSYSGTGTTDTQYF
>TRBV5-1|TRBJ2-5|-|-
TGCGCCAGCAGCTTTGAATCCGGTCGCCAAGAGACCCAGTACTTC
CASSFESGRQETQYF
>TRBV5-1|TRBJ1-1|-|-
TGCGCCAGCAGTCAAGAGTGGAACACTGAAGCTTTCTTT
CASSQEWNTEAFF
>TRBV19|TRBJ2-3|once|TRBD2
TGTGCCAGTAGGCGACAGACTAGCGGGGGTCTCTCAGATACGCAGTATTTT
CASRRQTSGGLSDTQYF
>TRBV4-2|TRBJ2-1|-|TRBD2
TGTGCCAGCAGCCAAGATCTAGCGGGGGGTGAGGAGCAGTTCTTC
CASSQDLAGGEEQFF
>TRBV9|TRBJ1-6|-|-
TGTGCCAGCAGCCCACCCGGCTCCTATAATTCACCCCTCCACTTT
CASSPPGSYNSPLHF
>TRBV19|TRBJ1-2|-|-
TGTGCCAGTAGTTCCTCCGGGATTAACTATGGCTACACCTTC
CASSSSGINYGYTF
>TRBV5-8|TRBJ2-4|-|TRBD1
TGTGCCAGCAGCATCTACAACCGACAGGGCAGAACTCTAGCCAAAAACATTCAGTACTTC
CASSIYNRQGRTLAKNIQYF
>TRBV19|TRBJ2-7|-|-
TGTGCCAGTAGTATAGCCCTCGGAGAATACGAGCAGTACTTC
CASSIALGEYEQYF
>TRBV9|TRBJ2-1|-|TRBD2
TGTGCCAGCAGCCTAAAGGGACTAGCGGGGGGGCAGTTCTTC
CASSLKGLAGGQFF
>TRBV9|TRBJ1-5|-|-
TGTGCCAGCAGCGCAGGGAATCAGCCCCAGCATTTT
CASSAGNQPQHF
>TRBV5-1|TRBJ1-4|-|-
TGCGCCAGCAGCTCTGGGACACATAATGAAAAACTGTTTTTT
CASSSGTHNEKLFF
>TRBV30|TRBJ1-4|-|TRBD1
TGTGCCTGGACGGGACAGGGGAATGAAAAACTGTTTTTT
CAWTGQGNEKLFF
>TRBV11-2|TRBJ1-4|-|-
TGTGCCAGCAGCCTGAGGGGAGGAGATAATGAAAAACTGTTTTTT
CASSLRGGDNEKLFF
>TRBV7-2|TRBJ2-6|-|-
TGTGCCAGCAGCTTAGCGGGGGGTAAAGAGACTGGGGCCAACGTCCTGACTTTC
CASSLAGGKETGANVLTF
>TRBV5-6|TRBJ1-2|-|-
TGTGCCAGCAGCTTGGAACAGGGCAAGAGGCTTTATGGCTACACCTTC
CASSLEQGKRLYGYTF
>TRBV12-3/TRBV12-4|TRBJ2-5|-|-
TGTGCCAGCAGTCGACAGGTCTCAGAGACCCAGTACTTC
CASSRQVSETQYF